The 23 T cell receptor delta chains in this list originate from one sample, sequenced in a study of γδ T cells in repeated Plasmodium falciparum infection. TCRdb reanalyzed the multiplex PCR reads using CATT. The sample shows 75,000 to 100,000 delta-chain clones, about 1.5% of them seen only once. Bulk repertoires came from Vgamma9/Vdelta2+ or Vdelta2-negative gammadelta T cells flow-sorted from PBMC. The sample consisted of gamma-delta T cells from blood. Receptors originate from a pool of human donors (malaria-infected and uninfected, not separated).

With respect to this clone: The TCRdb protein, from a much larger clone, departs from this DNA's translation at residue 16, likely by read error; the protein shown derives from the DNA. The V call is TRDV2, the J call TRDJ3; TRDD3 matches 10 bases. Germline CDR1 and CDR2: GEAIGNYY and EKD. The CDR3 is made up of 21 amino acids. CDR3 coding DNA: TGTGCCTGTGACACCGGCGGGCTACTGGGGGATCGCGCCTGGGACGCCCGACAGATGTTTTTC. As protein: CACDTGGLLGDRAWDARQMFF.

The chain couples TRDV2 to TRDJ1, with TRDD3 identical over 13 bases. The J gene, left out of TCRdb, was set here by checking the DNA against germline. The V gene's germline CDR1 is GEAIGNYY and CDR2 EKD. The CDR3 is 17 residues long. The V and J ends lost 6 bases and 2 bases, in that order; junction bases with no gene match: 11. The CDR3 bases are TGTGCCTGTTTCGTACTGGGGGATACGCGTCGTACCGATAAACTCATCTTT. Amino acids: CACFVLGDTRRTDKLIF.

There are a few counts of this clone. The translation of this DNA and the TCRdb protein of a much larger clone differ at residue 3, probably owing to a read error; the protein shown here is translated from the DNA. The gene calls are TRDV2 and TRDJ1; TRDD3 agrees at 7 bases. In the absence of a J gene in TCRdb, the DNA was matched to germline to assign it here. The CDR3 contains 19 residues. Looked up from germline, CDR1 is GEAIGNYY and CDR2 is EKD. CDR3 loop: CAFDTLRGGHPFEPDKLIF. The CDR3 coding sequence is TGTGCCTTTGACACATTGCGTGGGGGACACCCTTTCGAGCCCGATAAACTCATCTTT.

At least ten counts were recorded for this clone. TCRdb has a much larger clone's protein, which differs at residue 3 from the translation of this DNA, likely because of a read error; what is shown is the protein translated from the DNA. The rearrangement joins TRDV2 to TRDJ1; D is ambiguous. The J gene comes from matching the DNA to germline here; TCRdb lacks it. Germline values: CDR1 GEAIGNYY, CDR2 EKD. This CDR3 has 17 residues. CDR3 sequence (DNA): TGTGCCCGTGACACCGTCGCCAGTGACCCGTACACCGATAAACTCATCTTT. It specifies CARDTVASDPYTDKLIF.

This clone was seen a few times. The protein given by TCRdb reflects a much larger clone and differs at residue 11 from this DNA's translation, likely from a read error; the protein shown is the DNA's translation. The genes are TRDV2 and TRDJ1; 7 positions agree with TRDD3. Here the J gene was assigned by germline matching of the DNA, as TCRdb has none. The CDR3 loop spans 19 amino acids. The germline V gene encodes CDR1 GEAIGNYY and CDR2 EKD. Trimming cost V 4 bases and J 1 base; bases outside gene matches: 20. CDR3 sequence reads: CACDPLLFTGEYGTDKLIF. The DNA for the CDR3 is TGTGCCTGTGATCCGCTGCTTTTTACTGGGGAATACGGCACCGATAAACTCATCTTT.

This clone was recorded at least ten times. V and J are TRDV1 and TRDJ1; D perhaps matches TRDD3 (5 bases). No J gene was available from TCRdb, and it was assigned here by a germline match of the DNA. CDR1 is TSWWSYY, CDR2 QGS, per germline. V was clipped by 0 bases and J by 0 bases, with 17 bases between them. This CDR3 has 18 amino acids. CDR3 loop: CALGELGEPGADTDKLIF. CDR3 nucleotides: TGTGCTCTTGGGGAACTCGGCGAACCGGGGGCGGACACCGATAAACTCATCTTT.

In regard to this clone: TCRdb's protein, taken from a much larger clone, differs from this DNA's translation at residue 16, likely owing to a read error; the protein displayed comes from the DNA. This chain uses TRDV1 with TRDJ1, with 10 bases fitting TRDD3. The J gene was missing in TCRdb and was found by matching the end of the DNA to germline. Germline CDR1 and CDR2: TSWWSYY and QGS. V was clipped by 3 bases and J by 4 bases; unmatched bases: 23. The CDR3 is 21 amino acids. In DNA form, the CDR3 reads TGTGCTCTTGGGGATCCCAAACCTTCCCTACACTGGGGGATCATCATCGATAAACTCATCTTT. Translation gives CALGDPKPSLHWGIIIDKLIF.

This clone appeared a few times. The mismatch at residue 7 between this DNA's translation and the TCRdb protein of a much larger clone likely reflects a read error; the protein shown is translated from the DNA. The gene calls are TRDV1 and TRDJ1; D is unresolved. The CDR3 extends over 14 amino acids. Germline V gene data show CDR1 as TSWWSYY and CDR2 as QGS. Trimming shortened V by 0 bases and J by 9 bases, and 14 bases separated the two germline ends. The CDR3 DNA sequence: TGTGCTCTTGGGGAACTGGATCCTGAGCGGGAACTCATCTTT. Translated: CALGELDPERELIF.

This clone was detected many times. This chain connects TRDV1 to TRDJ2; 11 bases match TRDD3. The germline CDR1 and CDR2 sequences are TSWWSYY and QGS. Unmatched junction bases numbered 19, after V lost 2 bases and J lost 8 bases. This CDR3 has 20 amino acids. The CDR3 spells CALGEGARPRTGGYLAQLFF. CDR3 bases: TGTGCTCTTGGGGAAGGGGCACGTCCCCGTACTGGGGGATATCTGGCACAACTCTTCTTT.

This clone was observed a few times. It is likely a read error: a sequence one base away is far more abundant. V gene TRDV3 combines with J gene TRDJ1, with 12 bases matching TRDD3. TCRdb lists no J gene, so it was determined here by aligning the DNA to germline. CDR1 is TVYSNPD and CDR2 is GDNSRS in the germline V gene (reference sequence). The CDR3 contains 15 residues. Trimming took 0 bases from V and 9 from J; bases not matched to a gene: 11. In DNA, the CDR3 is TGTGCCTTTAGCTCCCCGCTGGGGGATACGGAGGAACTCATCTTT. It translates to CAFSSPLGDTEELIF.

This clone was seen more than once but under ten times. TCRdb has a much larger clone's protein, which differs at residue 8 from the translation of this DNA, likely because of a read error; what is shown is the protein translated from the DNA. This chain uses TRDV2 with TRDJ1; TRDD3 matches at 7 bases. In the absence of a J gene in TCRdb, the DNA was matched to germline to assign it here. Germline CDR1 reads GEAIGNYY; CDR2 reads EKD. V was clipped by 2 bases and J by 8 bases; unmatched bases: 16. The CDR3 runs to 16 residues. CDR3 in DNA: TGTGCCTGTGACAATCTGGGGGGTACCCACACCCTAAAACTCATCTTT. Translation: CACDNLGGTHTLKLIF.

In its sample, this clone was seen many times. This CDR3 is also generated by other DNA sequences in the sample. This chain links TRDV1 with TRDJ1, with D maybe TRDD1 (6 bases). CDR3 length: 19 amino acids. Germline V gene lookup returns CDR1 TSWWSYY and CDR2 QGS. Trimming shortened V by 1 base and J by 7 bases, and 28 bases separated the two germline ends. CDR3 coding DNA: TGTGCTCTTGGGGAACCGAGTCCAAATAGGAGGGGCCGCCGGGCTAAACTCATCTTT. Amino acid sequence: CALGEPSPNRRGRRAKLIF.

This clone was seen a handful of times. The protein recorded in TCRdb matches a much larger clone and deviates from this DNA's translation at residue 3, suggesting a read error; the protein here is obtained by translating the DNA. The genes are TRDV1 and TRDJ1; D might be TRDD3 (6 bases). TCRdb leaves out the J gene; it was filled in here by matching the DNA to germline. CDR1 TSWWSYY and CDR2 QGS come from the germline V gene. CDR3 size: 15 residues. The CDR3 sequence is CAPGVYIEDTDKLIF. The DNA of the CDR3 is TGTGCTCCTGGGGTTTATATAGAGGATACCGATAAACTCATCTTT.

This clone was counted a few times. This probably arose from a read error, given a far larger clone one base away. Other DNA sequences of this sample code for an identical CDR3. This sequence joins TRDV1 and TRDJ2; 10 bases map to TRDD3. The J gene comes from matching the DNA to germline here; TCRdb lacks it. This CDR3 is 23 amino acids long. Per the germline V gene, CDR1 is TSWWSYY and CDR2 is QGS. CDR3 protein: CALGDLSLPSQTGGCNLTAQLFF. The CDR3 nucleotides read TGTGCTCTCGGGGATCTAAGTCTTCCTAGCCAGACTGGGGGATGTAATTTGACAGCACAACTCTTCTTT.

A few counts support this clone. The protein recorded in TCRdb matches a much larger clone and deviates from this DNA's translation at residue 13, suggesting a read error; the protein here is obtained by translating the DNA. The chain couples TRDV1 to TRDJ1; a weak D match, TRDD2 (5 bases). The J gene, absent from TCRdb, was called here by matching the DNA to germline. The germline V gene has CDR1 TSWWSYY and CDR2 QGS. The CDR3 has 20 amino acids. V shed 1 base and J shed 0 bases, with 24 bases lying between them. In DNA form, the CDR3 reads TGTGCTCTTGGGGAACCCTACCTCGTCCCAAACAGGGTGTACACCGATAAACTCATCTTT. This sequence encodes CALGEPYLVPNRVYTDKLIF.

This clone was seen repeatedly, ten times or more. A read error may be the cause here, since a much bigger clone is one base away. This sample includes further DNA sequences coding for the same CDR3. The chain joins TRDV2 to TRDJ3, with TRDD3 identical over 13 bases. The CDR3 spans 24 residues. J lost 2 bases, V lost 1 base, and 19 bases had no gene match. The germline V gene has CDR1 GEAIGNYY and CDR2 EKD. CDR3 DNA sequence: TGTGCCTGTGACACAGGGTACTGGGGGATACGGACCTTACGAATTCCCTGGGACACCCGACAGATGTTTTTC. It is translated as CACDTGYWGIRTLRIPWDTRQMFF.

This clone was counted a few times. The protein that TCRdb holds for this DNA derives from a much larger clone and differs from the translated DNA at residue 14, which likely indicates a read error; the protein shown here is translated from the DNA. The rearrangement joins TRDV2 to TRDJ3; 9 bases agree with TRDD3. TCRdb lists no J gene, so it was determined here by aligning the DNA to germline. J was trimmed by 2 bases and V by 2 bases; bases with no gene match: 18. Germline-derived CDR1 and CDR2 are GEAIGNYY and EKD. This CDR3 region has 22 residues. CDR3 amino acids: CACDSMGILGETDPWDTRQMFF. CDR3 bases: TGTGCCTGTGACAGTATGGGTATACTGGGGGAGACGGACCCCTGGGACACCCGACAGATGTTTTTC.

In regard to this clone: TCRdb's entry gives the protein of a much larger clone, which mismatches this DNA's translation at residue 14, likely from a read error; the protein reported here is translated from the DNA. The chain carries TRDV3 and TRDJ1, with TRDD3 matching over 10 bases. The J gene comes from matching the DNA to germline here; TCRdb lacks it. Germline V CDR1 and CDR2: TVYSNPD, GDNSRS (reference sequence). There are 22 residues in the CDR3. V trimming: 1 base; J trimming: 3 bases; junction bases outside the gene matches: 29. This CDR3 is CAFKRHFLRLTGGCKRADKLIF. The CDR3 coding sequence is TGTGCCTTTAAGCGCCACTTCCTACGTCTGACTGGGGGATGCAAGCGGGCCGATAAACTCATCTTT.

A note on this clone: The protein in TCRdb stems from a much larger clone and differs at residue 16 from this DNA's translation, likely a read error; here the protein is translated from the DNA. The CDR3 loop is CACDTGEWGIRSSWDARQMFF. The CDR3 coding sequence is TGTGCCTGTGACACCGGGGAATGGGGGATACGCAGCTCCTGGGACGCCCGACAGATGTTTTTC. V is TRDV2 and J is TRDJ3; 11 bases agree with TRDD3. TCRdb offers no J gene call, so here the DNA was matched to germline to obtain one. CDR3 length: 21 amino acids. The V gene's germline CDR1 is GEAIGNYY and CDR2 EKD.

Concerning this clone itself: A far larger clone lies a single base away; this is likely a read error. The same CDR3 can be traced to other DNA sequences in this sample. The gene calls are TRDV1 and TRDJ1, with D perhaps matching TRDD3 (6 bases). In the absence of a J gene in TCRdb, the DNA was matched to germline to assign it here. In germline, CDR1 is TSWWSYY, CDR2 QGS. The CDR3 runs 21 residues. The CDR3 nucleotides are TGCGCTCTTGGGGAATCTACACACAACCTTGGGTGGGGGGAGAACACCGATAAACTCATCTTT. Protein sequence: CALGESTHNLGWGENTDKLIF.

Only a few counts were recorded for this clone. A far larger clone lies a single base away; this is likely a read error. The sample has other DNA sequences that encode this CDR3 too. The V gene is TRDV3; the J gene was not called; the table names TRDD3, a call not compared with the DNA. The V gene's germline CDR1 is TVYSNPD and CDR2 GDNSRS (reference sequence). CDR3 length: 15 residues. The CDR3 loop is CAFSQLLRGYTKLIF. CDR3 sequence (DNA): TGTGCCTTTTCCCAGCTCTTGCGGGGATACACCAAACTTATCTTT.

To note about this clone: Translating this DNA gives a protein that differs at residue 9 from the TCRdb one, which belongs to a much larger clone; a read error is likely, and the protein shown is this translation. The CDR3 nucleotides read TGTGCCTGTGACAACCTCCTGCCTCCTGGGGGAGAAGGGAGGCCGTACACCGATAAACTCATCTTT. Translating gives CACDNLLPPGGEGRPYTDKLIF. J is TRDJ1 and V is TRDV2, with TRDD3 matching 8 bases. TCRdb supplies no J gene; here it was assigned by aligning the nucleotide sequence to germline. Germline V gives CDR1 GEAIGNYY, CDR2 EKD. CDR3 length: 22 residues. Trimming took 2 bases from V and 0 from J; bases not matched to a gene: 25.

Points on this clone: The TCRdb record carries a much larger clone's protein, which differs from this DNA's translation at residue 6; a read error is the likely cause, and the protein listed here is the DNA translation. This rearrangement joins TRDV1 to TRDJ1; D is unclear. No J gene was available from TCRdb, and it was assigned here by a germline match of the DNA. The CDR3 is 15 residues long. V lost 3 bases, J lost 0 bases, and 11 bases lay in between. Germline CDR1 is TSWWSYY and CDR2 is QGS. CDR3 region: CALGDGFDHTDKLIF. The CDR3 DNA reads TGTGCTCTTGGGGACGGGTTTGACCACACCGATAAACTCATCTTT.